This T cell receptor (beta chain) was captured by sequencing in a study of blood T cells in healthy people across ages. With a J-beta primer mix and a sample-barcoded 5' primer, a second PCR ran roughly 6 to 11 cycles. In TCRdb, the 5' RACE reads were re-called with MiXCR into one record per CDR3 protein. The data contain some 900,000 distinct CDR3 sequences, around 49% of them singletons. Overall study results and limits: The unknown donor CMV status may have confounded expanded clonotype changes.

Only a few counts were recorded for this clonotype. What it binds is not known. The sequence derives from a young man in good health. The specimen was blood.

The CDR3 sequence: CASSQDTTGFNYGYTF. The DNA for the CDR3 is TGTGCCAGCAGCCAAGATACTACAGGGTTTAACTATGGCTACACCTTC. The chain uses TRBV4-2 and TRBJ1-2; TRBD1 might be the D (6 bases). V lost 0 bases, J lost 1 base, and 12 bases lay in between. The length of the CDR3 is 16 residues. CDR1 is LGHNA, CDR2 YNFKEQ, per germline.